The 13 T cell receptor beta chains reported below all come from one sample, sequenced in a study of blood T cell repertoires in COVID-19. The method was immunoSEQ multiplex PCR; TCRdb's version includes in-frame clones alone and lacks a portion of them. The top ten hold around 5% of the sample, which has 80,000 to 90,000 clones, more than 85% seen once. Sequencing input: peripheral blood. Receptors were obtained from a man aged 40-55 years with acute or convalescent COVID-19.

J is TRBJ2-5 and V is TRBV5-4, with D perhaps matching TRBD2 (6 bases). Germline-derived CDR1 and CDR2 are SGHNT and YYREEE (reference sequence). This CDR3 is 15 amino acids long. V gave up 2 bases and J gave up 2 bases, with 13 bases separating them. The CDR3: CASSFMGGNQETQYF. The CDR3 nucleotides are TGTGCCAGCAGCTTTATGGGGGGTAATCAAGAGACCCAGTACTTC. Looking up the rest from reference TRBV5-4 and TRBJ2-5 gives the full variable domain: ETGVTQSPTHLIKTRGQQVTLRCSSQSGHNTVSWYQQALGQGPQFIFQYYREEENGRGNFPPRFSGLQFPNYSSELNVNALELDDSALYLCASSFMGGNQETQYFGPGTRLLVL.

The gene calls are TRBV15 and TRBJ1-1, with D maybe TRBD1 (5 bases). This CDR3 has 13 residues. Germline assignment: CDR1 LNHNV and CDR2 YYDKDF (reference sequence). Trimming stripped 5 bases from V and 0 bases from J, with 7 bases between. The CDR3 here is CATSLRVNTEAFF. The CDR3 bases are TGTGCCACCAGCCTCAGGGTGAACACTGAAGCTTTCTTT.

The CDR3: CASTTGHSPLHF. The CDR3 coding sequence is TGTGCCAGCACCACAGGCCATTCACCCCTCCACTTT. The gene calls are TRBV27 and TRBJ1-6, with D possibly matching TRBD1 (5 bases). The CDR3 consists of 12 residues. From germline, CDR1 is MNHEY and CDR2 SMNVEV (reference sequence). V lost 7 bases to trimming and J lost 8 bases, with 9 bases between them.

J is TRBJ2-1 and V is TRBV6-1; 8 bases are shared with TRBD1. With V trimmed by 3 bases and J by 8 bases, 12 bases remained unmatched. The CDR3 is 16 amino acids. Germline V gives CDR1 MNHNS, CDR2 SASEGT. The CDR3: CASSDRGQVTHDEQFF. The CDR3 bases are TGTGCCAGCAGTGATAGGGGACAGGTGACCCACGATGAGCAGTTCTTC.

This rearrangement joins TRBV5-1 to TRBJ2-5; no clear D gene. Germline loops: CDR1 SGHRS, CDR2 YFSETQ. The CDR3 consists of 12 residues. V was cut by 1 base and J by 4 bases, with 5 bases left in between. The DNA of the CDR3 is TGCGCCAGCAGCTTGCAGTCAGAGACCCAGTACTTC. Its translation: CASSLQSETQYF.

The V and J genes are TRBV19 and TRBJ2-1; 13 bases are shared with TRBD2. Germline V gives CDR1 LNHDA, CDR2 SQIVND (reference sequence). The CDR3 covers 14 residues. The ends lost 11 bases at V and 7 bases at J; junction bases unmatched: 8. The CDR3 DNA follows: TGTGCCTCCACCGGGACTAGCGGGAAAAATGAGCAGTTCTTC. It encodes CASTGTSGKNEQFF.

The CDR3 DNA reads TGTGCCAGCAGCCCCCGGGACAGGGGGCTCCATGAGCAGTTCTTC. Amino acid sequence: CASSPRDRGLHEQFF. The genes are TRBV5-5 and TRBJ2-1, with TRBD1 matching over 12 bases. After removal of 4 bases from V and 8 bases from J, the junction contained 7 bases not matched to a gene. The germline CDR1 and CDR2 sequences are SGHKS and YYEKEE (reference sequence). The CDR3 sequence is 15 residues long.

For the CDR3, the DNA is TGTGCCAGCAGCTGGGGGACAGGGGGCAGAGATATCTACGAGCAGTACTTC. It encodes CASSWGTGGRDIYEQYF. This chain links TRBV5-6 with TRBJ2-7; 12 positions agree with TRBD1. V gave up 3 bases and J gave up 3 bases; unmatched junction bases: 10. Germline CDR1 SGHDT, CDR2 YYEEEE. The CDR3 length is 17 residues. Full variable domain (missing parts from reference TRBV5-6 and TRBJ2-7): DAGVTQSPTHLIKTRGQQVTLRCSPKSGHDTVSWYQQALGQGPQFIFQYYEEEERQRGNFPDRFSGHQFPNYSSELNVNALLLGDSALYLCASSWGTGGRDIYEQYFGPGTRLTVT.

This sequence joins TRBV9 and TRBJ1-2; possible D gene TRBD1, 5 bases. Trimming took off 3 bases at V and 4 bases at J, with 13 bases between the two ends. The CDR3 totals 14 residues. Germline V gene data show CDR1 as SGDLS and CDR2 as YYNGEE. DNA for the CDR3: TGTGCCAGCAGCGCGGGACTCGGGGGCTATGGCTACACCTTC. This encodes CASSAGLGGYGYTF. The entire variable domain, with the rest obtained from reference TRBV9 and TRBJ1-2, is as follows: DSGVTQTPKHLITATGQRVTLRCSPRSGDLSVYWYQQSLDQGLQFLIQYYNGEERAKGNILERFSAQQFPDLHSELNLSSLELGDSALYFCASSAGLGGYGYTFGSGTRLTVV.

The chain couples TRBV7-2 to TRBJ2-3, with TRBD2 identical over 10 bases. This CDR3 contains 16 residues. Unmatched junction bases numbered 8, after V lost 5 bases and J lost 3 bases. Germline loops: CDR1 SGHTA, CDR2 FQGNSA. In nucleotides, the CDR3 is TGTGCCAGCAGCCCCCAACTAGCGGGGTCGACAGATACGCAGTATTTT. This translates into CASSPQLAGSTDTQYF.

V and J are TRBV11-2 and TRBJ1-2, with 9 bases identical to TRBD1. The CDR3 sequence is 15 residues long. J was trimmed by 6 bases and V by 1 base; bases with no gene match: 6. In germline, CDR1 is SGHAT, CDR2 FQNNGV. CDR3: CASSLAGQGLNGYTF. The CDR3 DNA sequence: TGTGCCAGCAGCTTAGCCGGACAGGGGTTGAATGGCTACACCTTC.

The chain employs TRBV2 and TRBJ2-7, with 8 nucleotides matching TRBD1. This CDR3 contains 11 residues. V shed 9 bases and J 8 bases; nucleotides not matched to a gene: 6. Germline CDR1 and CDR2: SNHLY and FYNNEI. DNA for the CDR3: TGTGCCAGTGGGACAGGATGGAAGCAGTACTTC. The encoded protein is CASGTGWKQYF.

This clone has ten or more counts. The genes are TRBV30 and TRBJ1-1; D unclear. The CDR3 loop spans 11 amino acids. The V end was cut by 4 bases, the J end by 0 bases, with 3 bases between. Germline CDR1 GTSNPN, CDR2 SVGIG (reference sequence). CDR3 nucleotides: TGTGCCTGGACGTTGAACACTGAAGCTTTCTTT. Amino acid sequence: CAWTLNTEAFF.